The 8 T cell receptor beta chains in this list originate from one sample, sequenced in a study of CD8 T cells in ankylosing spondylitis. TCRdb itself ran the 5' RACE reads through MiXCR, one entry per CDR3 protein. The table lists roughly 100,000 distinct CDR3 sequences, over 6.5% of them singletons, with 9.9% in the top ten. Input material: blood, either unsorted or a sorted T cell fraction (not recorded which). The receptors were sampled from a male donor with ankylosing spondylitis or in good health (not recorded which).

This clonotype has only a few counts. V usage is TRBV29-1 and J usage is TRBJ1-4; D is ambiguous. The CDR3 is 13 residues long. Germline CDR1 and CDR2: SQVTM and ANQGSEA. Trimming stripped 4 bases from V and 5 bases from J, with 11 bases between. The CDR3 sequence is CSVGSRTNEKLFF. The CDR3, as DNA: TGCAGCGTTGGGTCCCGAACGAATGAAAAACTGTTTTTT.

V usage is TRBV12-3 or TRBV12-4 and J usage is TRBJ2-7; D call uncertain. Deletions cut 1 base from V and 3 bases from J, with 4 bases between. CDR3 length: 12 residues. The DNA for the CDR3 is TGTGCCAGCAGTTTAGGCAACTACGAGCAGTACTTC. This encodes CASSLGNYEQYF.

This clonotype was detected many times. This rearrangement joins TRBV6-2 or TRBV6-3 to TRBJ1-4; no clear D. Germline V gene lookup returns CDR1 MNHEY and CDR2 SVGEGT. The germline V and J ends were trimmed by 5 bases and 8 bases, with 21 bases remaining between them. This CDR3 is 16 amino acids long. The CDR3 DNA is TGTGCCAGCAGTCCAACCCTACTACTATCGGAAGAAAAACTGTTTTTT. Its protein product is CASSPTLLLSEEKLFF.

This clonotype was seen many times. This chain links TRBV2 with TRBJ1-1; maybe TRBD1 (6 bases). This CDR3 region has 15 residues. Germline CDR1 SNHLY, CDR2 FYNNEI. Trimming stripped 4 bases from V and 9 bases from J, with 21 bases between. CDR3 in DNA: TGTGCCAGCAGTGCGGGGGGCCCTCGGGGGAGTAAAGCTTTCTTT. This codes for CASSAGGPRGSKAFF.

The chain couples TRBV5-6 to TRBJ2-5; D unclear. With 0 bases removed from V and 7 bases from J, the gap between germline ends came to 13 bases. This CDR3 has 14 residues. CDR1 SGHDT and CDR2 YYEEEE come from the germline V gene. CDR3 region: CASSLVDRAGTQYF. CDR3 DNA: TGTGCCAGCAGCTTGGTTGATAGGGCTGGGACCCAGTACTTC.

This clonotype showed up many times. This chain uses TRBV11-2 with TRBJ1-4, with D unclear. Germline CDR1 reads SGHAT; CDR2 reads FQNNGV. Trimming cost V 0 bases and J 7 bases, with 6 bases left between them. The CDR3 runs 13 residues. The CDR3 DNA follows: TGTGCCAGCAGCTTAGAAGTTAGTGAAAAACTGTTTTTT. Amino acids: CASSLEVSEKLFF.

The V call is TRBV9, the J call TRBJ2-2; 7 positions agree with TRBD1. The junction had 5 bases not matched to a gene; V was cut back by 3 bases and J by 9 bases. The CDR3 length is 13 residues. The germline V gene has CDR1 SGDLS and CDR2 YYNGEE. In DNA form, the CDR3 reads TGTGCCAGCAGCGGCCAGGGGGATAGGGAGCTGTTTTTT. This sequence encodes CASSGQGDRELFF.

This clonotype was counted at least ten times. The chain links TRBV2 to TRBJ2-7; no reliable D call. V lost 4 bases, J lost 1 base, and 8 bases lay in between. This CDR3 is built from 13 residues. Per the germline V gene, CDR1 is SNHLY and CDR2 is FYNNEI. Written as DNA, the CDR3 is TGTGCCAGCAGTGTGGTTCAGTCCTACGAGCAGTACTTC. Its translation is CASSVVQSYEQYF.